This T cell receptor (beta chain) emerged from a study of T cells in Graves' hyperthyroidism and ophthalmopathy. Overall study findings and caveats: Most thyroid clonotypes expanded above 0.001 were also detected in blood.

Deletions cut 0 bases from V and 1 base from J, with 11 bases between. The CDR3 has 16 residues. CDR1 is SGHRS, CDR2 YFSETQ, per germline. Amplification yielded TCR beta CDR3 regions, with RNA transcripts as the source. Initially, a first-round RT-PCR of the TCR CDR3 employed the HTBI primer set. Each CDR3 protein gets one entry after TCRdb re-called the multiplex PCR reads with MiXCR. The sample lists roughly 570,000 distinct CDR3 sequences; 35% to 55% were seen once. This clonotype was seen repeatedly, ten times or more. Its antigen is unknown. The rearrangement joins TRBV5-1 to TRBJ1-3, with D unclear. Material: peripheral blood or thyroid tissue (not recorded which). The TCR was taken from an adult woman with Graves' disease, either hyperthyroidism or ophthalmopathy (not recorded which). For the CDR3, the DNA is TGCGCCAGCAGCTTGGGATTGGGGAAATCTGGAAACACCATATATTTT. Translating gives CASSLGLGKSGNTIYF. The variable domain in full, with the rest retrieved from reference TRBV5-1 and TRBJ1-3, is KAGVTQTPRYLIKTRGQQVTLSCSPISGHRSVSWYQQTPGQGLQFLFEYFSETQRNKGNFPGRFSGRQFSNSRSEMNVSTLELGDSALYLCASSLGLGKSGNTIYFGEGSWLTVV.